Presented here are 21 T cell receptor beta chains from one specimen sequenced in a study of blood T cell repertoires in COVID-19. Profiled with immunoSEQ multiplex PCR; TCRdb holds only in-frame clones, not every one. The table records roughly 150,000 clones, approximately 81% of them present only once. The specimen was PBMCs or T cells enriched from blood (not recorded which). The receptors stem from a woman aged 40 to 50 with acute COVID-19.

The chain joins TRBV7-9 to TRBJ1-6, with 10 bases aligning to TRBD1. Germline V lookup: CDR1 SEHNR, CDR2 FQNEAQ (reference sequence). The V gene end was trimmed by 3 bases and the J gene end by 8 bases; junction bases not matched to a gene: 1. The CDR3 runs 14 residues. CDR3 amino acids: CASSLGTGDSPLHF. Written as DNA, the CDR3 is TGTGCCAGCAGCTTGGGGACAGGGGATTCACCCCTCCACTTT.

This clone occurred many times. This chain's CDR3 is CASSSSPGRGNEQFF. The CDR3 DNA reads as TGTGCCAGCAGCTCCAGCCCGGGCCGGGGGAATGAGCAGTTCTTC. The V and J genes are TRBV11-2 and TRBJ2-1, with a tentative D call TRBD2 (6 bases). V gave up 4 bases and J gave up 7 bases, with 17 bases separating them. The V gene's germline CDR1 is SGHAT and CDR2 FQNNGV. The CDR3 length is 15 residues.

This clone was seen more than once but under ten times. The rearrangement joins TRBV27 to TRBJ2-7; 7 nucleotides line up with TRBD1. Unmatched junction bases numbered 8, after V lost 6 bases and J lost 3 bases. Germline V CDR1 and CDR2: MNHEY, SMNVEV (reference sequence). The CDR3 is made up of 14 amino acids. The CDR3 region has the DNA TGTGCCAGCAGCGCCGCCGGGGACAGCTACGAGCAGTACTTC. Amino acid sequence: CASSAAGDSYEQYF.

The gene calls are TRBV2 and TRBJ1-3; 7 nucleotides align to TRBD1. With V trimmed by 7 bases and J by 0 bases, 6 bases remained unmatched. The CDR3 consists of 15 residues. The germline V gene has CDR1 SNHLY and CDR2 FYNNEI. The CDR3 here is CASTGTDLSGNTIYF. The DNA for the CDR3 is TGTGCCAGCACTGGGACAGACCTCTCTGGAAACACCATATATTTT.

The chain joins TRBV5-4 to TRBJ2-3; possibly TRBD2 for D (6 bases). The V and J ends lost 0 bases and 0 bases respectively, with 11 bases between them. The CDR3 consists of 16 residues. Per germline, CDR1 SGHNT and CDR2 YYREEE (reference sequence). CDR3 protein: CASSLVTSPSTDTQYF. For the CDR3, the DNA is TGTGCCAGCAGCTTGGTAACTAGCCCGAGCACAGATACGCAGTATTTT. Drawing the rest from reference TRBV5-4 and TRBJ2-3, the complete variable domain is ETGVTQSPTHLIKTRGQQVTLRCSSQSGHNTVSWYQQALGQGPQFIFQYYREEENGRGNFPPRFSGLQFPNYSSELNVNALELDDSALYLCASSLVTSPSTDTQYFGPGTRLTVL.

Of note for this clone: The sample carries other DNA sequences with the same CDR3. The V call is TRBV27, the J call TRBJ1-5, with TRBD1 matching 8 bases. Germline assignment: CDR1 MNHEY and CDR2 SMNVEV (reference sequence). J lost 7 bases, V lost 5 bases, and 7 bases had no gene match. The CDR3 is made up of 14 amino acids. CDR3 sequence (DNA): TGTGCCAGCAGTCCACAGGGGGGAGGGCAGCCCCAGCATTTT. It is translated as CASSPQGGGQPQHF.

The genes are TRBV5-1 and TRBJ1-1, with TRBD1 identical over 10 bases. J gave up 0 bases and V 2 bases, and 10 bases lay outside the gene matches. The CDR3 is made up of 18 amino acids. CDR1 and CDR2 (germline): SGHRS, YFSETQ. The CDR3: CASSFILGTGVLNTEAFF. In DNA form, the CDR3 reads TGCGCCAGCAGCTTTATCCTCGGGACAGGGGTGTTGAACACTGAAGCTTTCTTT. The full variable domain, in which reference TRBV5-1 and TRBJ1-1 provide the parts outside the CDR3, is KAGVTQTPRYLIKTRGQQVTLSCSPISGHRSVSWYQQTPGQGLQFLFEYFSETQRNKGNFPGRFSGRQFSNSRSEMNVSTLELGDSALYLCASSFILGTGVLNTEAFFGQGTRLTVV.

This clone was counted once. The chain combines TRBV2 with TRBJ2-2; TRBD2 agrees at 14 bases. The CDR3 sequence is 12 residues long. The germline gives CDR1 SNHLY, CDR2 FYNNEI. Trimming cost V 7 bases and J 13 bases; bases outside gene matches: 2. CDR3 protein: CASIGTSGRLFF. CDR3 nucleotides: TGTGCCAGCATCGGGACTAGCGGGAGGCTGTTTTTT.

In DNA form, the CDR3 reads TGTGCCAGCACCCGCGAGGTACAAGAGACCCAGTACTTC. Protein: CASTREVQETQYF. V is TRBV6-5 and J is TRBJ2-5; D uncertain. The CDR3 contains 13 residues. V was trimmed by 7 bases and J by 2 bases, leaving 11 bases between them. Looked up from germline, CDR1 is MNHEY and CDR2 is SVGAGI.

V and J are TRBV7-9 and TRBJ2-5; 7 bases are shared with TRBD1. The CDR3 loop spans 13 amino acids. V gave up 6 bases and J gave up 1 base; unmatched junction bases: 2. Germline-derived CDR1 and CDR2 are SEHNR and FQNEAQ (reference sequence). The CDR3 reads CASRQGLQETQYF. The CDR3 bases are TGTGCCAGCAGACAGGGGCTCCAAGAGACCCAGTACTTC.

In nucleotides, the CDR3 is TGTGCCAGTAGTATGGAGACAGGGCGGGAAAAACTGTTTTTT. This codes for CASSMETGREKLFF. The genes are TRBV19 and TRBJ1-4; 7 bases map to TRBD1. CDR3 length equals 14 residues. V shed 3 bases and J 8 bases; nucleotides not matched to a gene: 6. In germline, CDR1 is LNHDA, CDR2 SQIVND (reference sequence).

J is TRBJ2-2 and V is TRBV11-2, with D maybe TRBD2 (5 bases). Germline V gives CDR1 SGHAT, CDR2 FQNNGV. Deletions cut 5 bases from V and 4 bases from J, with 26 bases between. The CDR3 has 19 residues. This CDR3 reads CASSVRWGVSPIGTGELFF. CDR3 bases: TGTGCCAGCAGCGTTCGCTGGGGAGTAAGTCCCATAGGCACCGGGGAGCTGTTTTTT.

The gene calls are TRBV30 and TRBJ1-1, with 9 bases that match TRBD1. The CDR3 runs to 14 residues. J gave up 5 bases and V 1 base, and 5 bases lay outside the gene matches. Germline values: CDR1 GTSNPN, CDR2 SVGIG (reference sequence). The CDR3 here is CAWSEGGTGTEAFF. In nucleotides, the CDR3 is TGTGCCTGGAGTGAGGGTGGGACAGGGACTGAAGCTTTCTTT.

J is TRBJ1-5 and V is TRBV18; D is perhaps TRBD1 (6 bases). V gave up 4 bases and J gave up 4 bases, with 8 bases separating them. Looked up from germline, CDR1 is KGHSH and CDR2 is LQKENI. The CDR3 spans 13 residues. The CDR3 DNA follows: TGTGCCAGCTCACTCGGGACAAATCAGCCCCAGCATTTT. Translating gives CASSLGTNQPQHF.

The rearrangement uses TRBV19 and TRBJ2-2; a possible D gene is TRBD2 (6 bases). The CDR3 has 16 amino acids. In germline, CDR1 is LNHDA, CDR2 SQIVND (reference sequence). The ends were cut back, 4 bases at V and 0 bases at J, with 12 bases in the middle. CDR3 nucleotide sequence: TGTGCCAGTAGTAATCTCGGGACTCCGAACACCGGGGAGCTGTTTTTT. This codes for CASSNLGTPNTGELFF.

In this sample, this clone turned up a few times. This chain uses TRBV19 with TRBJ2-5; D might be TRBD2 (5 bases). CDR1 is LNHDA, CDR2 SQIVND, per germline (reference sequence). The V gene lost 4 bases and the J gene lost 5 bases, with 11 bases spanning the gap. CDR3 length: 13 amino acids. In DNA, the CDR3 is TGTGCCAGTAGTACAACTAGATACGAGACCCAGTACTTC. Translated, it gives CASSTTRYETQYF.

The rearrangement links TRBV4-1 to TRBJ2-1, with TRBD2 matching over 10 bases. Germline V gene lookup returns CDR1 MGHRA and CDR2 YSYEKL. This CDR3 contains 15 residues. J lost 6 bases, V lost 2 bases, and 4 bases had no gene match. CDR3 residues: CASSQIAGGVNEQFF. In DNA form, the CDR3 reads TGCGCCAGCAGCCAAATAGCGGGAGGCGTCAATGAGCAGTTCTTC.

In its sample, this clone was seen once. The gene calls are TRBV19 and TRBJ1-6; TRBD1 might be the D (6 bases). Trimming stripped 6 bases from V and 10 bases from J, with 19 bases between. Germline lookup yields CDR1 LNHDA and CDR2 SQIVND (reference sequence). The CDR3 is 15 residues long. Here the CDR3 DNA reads TGTGCCAGTAGCCAGCTACAGGGATCGGGATCACCCCTCCACTTT. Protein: CASSQLQGSGSPLHF.

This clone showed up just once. The CDR3 region is CASSSPSGEETQYF. The DNA of the CDR3 is TGTGCCAGCAGCTCACCTTCGGGGGAAGAGACCCAGTACTTC. The chain uses TRBV9 and TRBJ2-5, with D tentatively TRBD2 (6 bases). CDR3 length: 14 amino acids. Per germline, CDR1 SGDLS and CDR2 YYNGEE. With 4 bases removed from V and 3 bases from J, the gap between germline ends came to 13 bases.

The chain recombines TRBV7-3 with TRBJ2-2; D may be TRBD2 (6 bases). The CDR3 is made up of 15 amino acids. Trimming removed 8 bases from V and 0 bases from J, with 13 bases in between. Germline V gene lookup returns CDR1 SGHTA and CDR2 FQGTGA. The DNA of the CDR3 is TGTGCCAGCTCCAAGGGACTCCCGAACACCGGGGAGCTGTTTTTT. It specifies CASSKGLPNTGELFF.

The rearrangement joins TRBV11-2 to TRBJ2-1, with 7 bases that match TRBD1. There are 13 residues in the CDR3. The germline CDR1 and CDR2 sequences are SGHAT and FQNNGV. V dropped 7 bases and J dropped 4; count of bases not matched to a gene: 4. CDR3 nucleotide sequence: TGTGCCAGCACCCCGGGACAGTACAATGAGCAGTTCTTC. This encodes CASTPGQYNEQFF.